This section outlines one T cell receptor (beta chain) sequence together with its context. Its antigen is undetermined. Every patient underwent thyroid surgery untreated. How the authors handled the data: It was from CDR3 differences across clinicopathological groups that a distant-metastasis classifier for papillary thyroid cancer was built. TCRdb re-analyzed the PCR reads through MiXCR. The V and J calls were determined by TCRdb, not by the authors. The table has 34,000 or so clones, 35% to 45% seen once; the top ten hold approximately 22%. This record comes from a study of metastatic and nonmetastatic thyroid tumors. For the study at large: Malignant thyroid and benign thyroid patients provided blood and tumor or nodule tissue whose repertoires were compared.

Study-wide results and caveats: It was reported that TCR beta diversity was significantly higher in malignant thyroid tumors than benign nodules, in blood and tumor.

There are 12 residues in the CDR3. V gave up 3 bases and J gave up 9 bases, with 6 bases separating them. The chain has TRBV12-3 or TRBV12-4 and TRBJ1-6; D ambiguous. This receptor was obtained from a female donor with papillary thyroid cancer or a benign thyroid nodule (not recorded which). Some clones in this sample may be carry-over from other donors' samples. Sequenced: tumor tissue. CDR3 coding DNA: TGTGCCAGCAGTTTTGGTAGTTCACCCCTCCACTTT. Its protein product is CASSFGSSPLHF.